The subject of this entry is one TCR beta chain. Donation came from healthy HIV-negative adults that had no recent acute infections or vaccinations. V was trimmed by 4 bases and J by 1 base, leaving 13 bases between them. The germline V gene encodes CDR1 LGHNA and CDR2 YNFKEQ. The length of the CDR3 is 15 residues. These data are taken from a study of shared clonotypes between healthy human individuals. Study-level information: The cohort comprised a couple of women and a few men. Their ages spanned 18 to 49 years.

Unsorted PBMC DNA was run through sequencing on ten immunoSEQ deep assay plates. TCRdb keeps only in-frame clones here, not all; method: immunoSEQ multiplex PCR. The profile shows hundreds of thousands of clones, around 77% of them singletons. The TCR originated in a woman between 35 and 50 years old in good health. Some clones in this sample may be carry-over from other donors' samples. The chain combines TRBV4-2 with TRBJ1-1, with D perhaps matching TRBD1 (6 bases). Source material: PBMCs. This chain's CDR3 is CASSLDQGRNTEAFF. The DNA for the CDR3 is TGTGCCAGCAGCCTAGATCAGGGGCGGAACACTGAAGCTTTCTTT.